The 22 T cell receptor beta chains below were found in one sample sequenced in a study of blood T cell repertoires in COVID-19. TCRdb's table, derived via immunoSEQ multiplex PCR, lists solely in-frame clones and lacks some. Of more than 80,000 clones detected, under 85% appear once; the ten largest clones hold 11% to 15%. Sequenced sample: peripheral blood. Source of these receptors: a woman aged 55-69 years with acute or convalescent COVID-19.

CDR3 loop: CASSDAGDEQFF. The CDR3 DNA reads as TGTGCCAGCAGTGATGCAGGCGATGAGCAGTTCTTC. The chain employs TRBV2 and TRBJ2-1, with D unresolved. V lost 3 bases to trimming and J lost 8 bases, with 8 bases between them. This CDR3 comprises 12 residues. Germline CDR1 is SNHLY and CDR2 is FYNNEI.

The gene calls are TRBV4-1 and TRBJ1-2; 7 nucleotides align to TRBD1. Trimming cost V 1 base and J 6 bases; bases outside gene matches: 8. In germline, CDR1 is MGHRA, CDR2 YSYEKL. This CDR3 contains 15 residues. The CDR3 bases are TGCGCCAGCAGCCAAGGAGCACAGGGGTATAATGGCTACACCTTC. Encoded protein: CASSQGAQGYNGYTF.

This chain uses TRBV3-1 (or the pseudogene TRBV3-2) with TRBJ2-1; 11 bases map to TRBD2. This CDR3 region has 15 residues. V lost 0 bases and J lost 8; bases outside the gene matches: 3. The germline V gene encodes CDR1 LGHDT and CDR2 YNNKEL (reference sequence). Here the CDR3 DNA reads TGTGCCAGCAGCCAAGATAGCGGGGGGGCCGATGAGCAGTTCTTC. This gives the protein CASSQDSGGADEQFF.

In DNA form, the CDR3 reads TGCAGCGTTAGGGACAGTTTTGATTCACCCCTCCACTTT. Protein sequence: CSVRDSFDSPLHF. The J gene is TRBJ1-6, the V gene TRBV29-1; TRBD1 matches at 7 bases. This CDR3 contains 13 residues. Unmatched junction bases numbered 6, after V lost 5 bases and J lost 8 bases. Germline CDR1 and CDR2: SQVTM and ANQGSEA.

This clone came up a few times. The chain's CDR3 is CATSPDRGNEKLFF. The CDR3 DNA follows: TGTGCCACATCTCCGGACAGGGGAAATGAAAAACTGTTTTTT. V is TRBV10-3 and J is TRBJ1-4; 9 bases fit TRBD1. CDR1 is ENHRY, CDR2 SYGVKD, per germline. This CDR3 contains 14 residues. Germline trimming cut 10 bases from V and 5 bases from J; bases unmatched to any gene: 8.

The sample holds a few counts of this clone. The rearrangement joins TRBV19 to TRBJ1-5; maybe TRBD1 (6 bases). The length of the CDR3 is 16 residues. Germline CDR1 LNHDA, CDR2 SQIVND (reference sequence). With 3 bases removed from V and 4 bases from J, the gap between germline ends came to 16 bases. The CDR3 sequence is CASSMMGGLGNQPQHF. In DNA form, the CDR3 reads TGTGCCAGTAGTATGATGGGGGGGCTAGGGAATCAGCCCCAGCATTTT. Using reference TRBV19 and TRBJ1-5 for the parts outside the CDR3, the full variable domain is DGGITQSPKYLFRKEGQNVTLSCEQNLNHDAMYWYRQDPGQGLRLIYYSQIVNDFQKGDIAEGYSVSREKKESFPLTVTSAQKNPTAFYLCASSMMGGLGNQPQHFGDGTRLSIL.

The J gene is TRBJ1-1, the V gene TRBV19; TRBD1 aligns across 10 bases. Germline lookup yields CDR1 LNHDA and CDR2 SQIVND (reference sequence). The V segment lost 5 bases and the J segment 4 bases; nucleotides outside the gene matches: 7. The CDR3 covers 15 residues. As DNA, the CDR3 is TGTGCCAGTAGTGGGTGGACAGGGGGGACCACTGAAGCTTTCTTT. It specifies CASSGWTGGTTEAFF.

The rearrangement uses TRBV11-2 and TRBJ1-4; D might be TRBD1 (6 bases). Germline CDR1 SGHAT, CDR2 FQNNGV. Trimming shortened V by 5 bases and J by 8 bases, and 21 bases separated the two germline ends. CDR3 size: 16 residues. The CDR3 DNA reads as TGTGCCAGCAGCGCACACGGGGGGGCGGCGCGGGAAAAACTGTTTTTT. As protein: CASSAHGGAAREKLFF.

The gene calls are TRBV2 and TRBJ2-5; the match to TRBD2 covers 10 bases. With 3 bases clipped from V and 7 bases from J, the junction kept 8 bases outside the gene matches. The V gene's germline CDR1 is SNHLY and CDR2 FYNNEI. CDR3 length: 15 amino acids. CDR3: CASSEDRVAGGTQYF. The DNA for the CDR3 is TGTGCCAGCAGTGAGGACAGGGTAGCGGGAGGGACCCAGTACTTC.

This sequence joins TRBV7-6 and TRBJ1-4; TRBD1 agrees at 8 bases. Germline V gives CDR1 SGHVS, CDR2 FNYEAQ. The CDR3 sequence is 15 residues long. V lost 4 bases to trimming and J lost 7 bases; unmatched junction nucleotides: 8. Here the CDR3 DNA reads TGTGCCAGCAGCTCAAGGACAGGGTTGGGTGAAAAACTGTTTTTT. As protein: CASSSRTGLGEKLFF.

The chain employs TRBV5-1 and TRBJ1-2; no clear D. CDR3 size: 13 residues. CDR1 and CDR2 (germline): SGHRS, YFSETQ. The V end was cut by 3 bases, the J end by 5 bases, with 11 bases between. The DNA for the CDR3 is TGCGCCAGCAGCTGGGAGGGCGAGTATGGCTACACCTTC. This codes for CASSWEGEYGYTF.

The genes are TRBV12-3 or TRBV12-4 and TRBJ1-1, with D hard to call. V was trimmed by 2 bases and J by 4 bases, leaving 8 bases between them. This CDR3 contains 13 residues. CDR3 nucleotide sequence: TGTGCCAGCAGTTTAACGGCGGGCACTGAAGCTTTCTTT. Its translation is CASSLTAGTEAFF.

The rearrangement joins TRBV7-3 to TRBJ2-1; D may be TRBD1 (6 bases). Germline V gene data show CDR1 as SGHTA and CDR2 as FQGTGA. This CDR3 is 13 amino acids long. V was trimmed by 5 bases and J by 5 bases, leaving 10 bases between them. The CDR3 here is CASSRNRDNEQFF. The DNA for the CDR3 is TGTGCCAGCAGCCGAAACAGGGACAATGAGCAGTTCTTC.

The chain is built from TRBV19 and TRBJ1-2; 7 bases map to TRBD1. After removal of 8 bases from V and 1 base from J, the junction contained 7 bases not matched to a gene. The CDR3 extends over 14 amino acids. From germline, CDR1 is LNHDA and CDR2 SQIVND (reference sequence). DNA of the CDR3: TGTGCCAGTCGCCGGGACAGATATAACTATGGCTACACCTTC. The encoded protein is CASRRDRYNYGYTF.

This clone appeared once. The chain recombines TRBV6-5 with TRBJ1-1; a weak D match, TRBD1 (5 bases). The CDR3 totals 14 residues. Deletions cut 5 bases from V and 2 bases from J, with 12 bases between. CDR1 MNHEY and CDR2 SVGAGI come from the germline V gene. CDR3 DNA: TGTGCCAGCAGTCTGTGGGGGGGTAACACTGAAGCTTTCTTT. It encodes CASSLWGGNTEAFF.

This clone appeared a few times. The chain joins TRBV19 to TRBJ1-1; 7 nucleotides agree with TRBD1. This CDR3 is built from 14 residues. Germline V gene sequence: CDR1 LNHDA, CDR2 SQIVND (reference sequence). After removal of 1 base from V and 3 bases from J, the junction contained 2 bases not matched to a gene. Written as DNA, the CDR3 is TGTGCCAGTAGTATAGGACAGGGTTACACTGAAGCTTTCTTT. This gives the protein CASSIGQGYTEAFF.

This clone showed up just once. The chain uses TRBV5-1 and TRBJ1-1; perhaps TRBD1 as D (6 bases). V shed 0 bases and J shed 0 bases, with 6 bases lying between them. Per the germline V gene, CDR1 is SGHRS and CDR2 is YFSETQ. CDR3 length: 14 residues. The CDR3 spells CASSLDRVNTEAFF. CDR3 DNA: TGCGCCAGCAGCTTGGACAGGGTGAACACTGAAGCTTTCTTT.

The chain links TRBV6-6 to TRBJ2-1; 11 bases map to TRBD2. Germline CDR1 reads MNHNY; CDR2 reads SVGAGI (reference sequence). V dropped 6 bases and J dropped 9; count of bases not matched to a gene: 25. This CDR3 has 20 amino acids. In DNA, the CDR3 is TGTGCCAGCAGCGCCCCGGTTAGAAAAATAGCGGGAGGGCCGAAGGGTGAGCAGTTCTTC. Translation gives CASSAPVRKIAGGPKGEQFF.

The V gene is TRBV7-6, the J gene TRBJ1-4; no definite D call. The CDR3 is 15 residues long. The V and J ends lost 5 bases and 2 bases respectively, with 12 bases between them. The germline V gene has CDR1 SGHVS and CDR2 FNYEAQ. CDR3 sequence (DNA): TGTGCCAGCAGCCCCTGGGAGTTTACTAATGAAAAACTGTTTTTT. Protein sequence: CASSPWEFTNEKLFF.

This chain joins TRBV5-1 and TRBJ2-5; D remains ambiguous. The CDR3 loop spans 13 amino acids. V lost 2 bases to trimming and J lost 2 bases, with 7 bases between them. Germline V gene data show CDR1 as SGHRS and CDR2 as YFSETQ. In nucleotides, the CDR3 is TGCGCCAGCAGCTTACAAATTCAAGAGACCCAGTACTTC. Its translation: CASSLQIQETQYF.

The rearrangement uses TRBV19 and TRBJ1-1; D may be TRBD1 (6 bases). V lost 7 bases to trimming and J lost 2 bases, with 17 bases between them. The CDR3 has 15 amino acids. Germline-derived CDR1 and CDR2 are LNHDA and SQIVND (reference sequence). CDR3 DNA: TGTGCCAGTACCTGGGGCAGGGGAATTAACACTGAAGCTTTCTTT. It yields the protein CASTWGRGINTEAFF.

The CDR3 coding sequence is TGTGCCAGCAGGCCCGGGACAGGGGACGCCGAGCAGTACTTC. Translated, it gives CASRPGTGDAEQYF. The chain has TRBV6-5 and TRBJ2-7; TRBD1 matches at 10 bases. CDR3 length: 14 amino acids. Looked up from germline, CDR1 is MNHEY and CDR2 is SVGAGI. The V segment lost 6 bases and the J segment 6 bases; nucleotides outside the gene matches: 8.